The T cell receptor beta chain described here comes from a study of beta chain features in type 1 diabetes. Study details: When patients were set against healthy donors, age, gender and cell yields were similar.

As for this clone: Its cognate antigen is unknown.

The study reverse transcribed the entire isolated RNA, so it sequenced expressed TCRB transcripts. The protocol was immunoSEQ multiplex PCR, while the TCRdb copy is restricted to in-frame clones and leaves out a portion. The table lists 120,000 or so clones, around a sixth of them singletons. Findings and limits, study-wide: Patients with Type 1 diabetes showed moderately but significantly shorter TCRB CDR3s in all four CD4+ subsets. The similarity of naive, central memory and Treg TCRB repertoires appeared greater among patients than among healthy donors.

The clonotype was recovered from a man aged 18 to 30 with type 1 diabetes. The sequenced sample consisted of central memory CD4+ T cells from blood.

CDR3 loop: CSVNRGRVNTEAFF. The CDR3 DNA reads TGCAGCGTGAACAGGGGGCGGGTGAACACTGAAGCTTTCTTT. V is TRBV29-1 and J is TRBJ1-1, with 9 bases fitting TRBD1. Germline V CDR1 and CDR2: SQVTM, ANQGSEA. The CDR3 runs to 14 residues. Trimming took 6 bases from V and 0 from J; bases not matched to a gene: 5.